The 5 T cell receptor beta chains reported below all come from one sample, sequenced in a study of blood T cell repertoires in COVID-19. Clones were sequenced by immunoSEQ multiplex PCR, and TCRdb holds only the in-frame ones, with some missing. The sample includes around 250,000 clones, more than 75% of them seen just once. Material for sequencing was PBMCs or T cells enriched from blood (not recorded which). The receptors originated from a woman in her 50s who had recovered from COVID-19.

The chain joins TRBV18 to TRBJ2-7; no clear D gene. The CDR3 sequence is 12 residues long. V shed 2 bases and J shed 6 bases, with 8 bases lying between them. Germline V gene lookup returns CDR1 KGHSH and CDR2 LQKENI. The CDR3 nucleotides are TGTGCCAGCTCACCAACGTCGGGCGAGCAGTACTTC. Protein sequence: CASSPTSGEQYF.

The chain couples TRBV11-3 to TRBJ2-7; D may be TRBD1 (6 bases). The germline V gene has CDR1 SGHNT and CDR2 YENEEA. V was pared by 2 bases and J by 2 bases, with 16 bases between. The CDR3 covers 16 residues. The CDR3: CASSLYAWGPTYEQYF. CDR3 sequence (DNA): TGTGCCAGCAGCTTATATGCCTGGGGGCCGACCTACGAGCAGTACTTC.

The CDR3 here is CASSQDRGSHYGYTF. The DNA for the CDR3 is TGCGCCAGCAGCCAAGATCGCGGCAGCCACTATGGCTACACCTTC. This chain joins TRBV4-3 and TRBJ1-2, with D unclear. CDR3 length equals 15 residues. The V end lost 0 bases, the J end lost 3 bases, and 11 bases lay between the germline ends. Per the germline V gene, CDR1 is LGHNA and CDR2 is YSLEER.

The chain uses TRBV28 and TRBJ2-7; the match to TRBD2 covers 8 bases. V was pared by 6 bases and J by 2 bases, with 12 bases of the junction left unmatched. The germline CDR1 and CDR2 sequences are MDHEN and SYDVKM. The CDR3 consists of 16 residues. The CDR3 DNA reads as TGTGCCAGCAGACCTGCCGGGCTAGCGGGCCCCTACGAGCAGTACTTC. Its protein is CASRPAGLAGPYEQYF.

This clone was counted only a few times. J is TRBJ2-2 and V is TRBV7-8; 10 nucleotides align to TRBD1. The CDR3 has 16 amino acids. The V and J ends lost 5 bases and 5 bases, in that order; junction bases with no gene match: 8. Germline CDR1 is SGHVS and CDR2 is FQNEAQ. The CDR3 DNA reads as TGTGCCAGCAGCCTTGGGACAGGGGCGTGGACCGGGGAGCTGTTTTTT. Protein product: CASSLGTGAWTGELFF.